One sample yielded the 23 T cell receptor beta chains listed below, sequenced in a study of identical twins' blood T cells. Each CDR3 protein is one row after TCRdb ran MiXCR on the 5' RACE reads. This table has fewer than 450,000 distinct CDR3 sequences, roughly 28% appearing once. The sequenced material came from PBMCs. Receptors originate from a woman between 18 and 55 years old in good health.

This clonotype came up a few times. This chain connects TRBV28 to TRBJ1-1; a possible D gene is TRBD1 (6 bases). V lost 2 bases to trimming and J lost 7 bases, with 14 bases between them. The CDR3 has 14 amino acids. The germline gives CDR1 MDHEN, CDR2 SYDVKM. CDR3 DNA sequence: TGTGCCAGCAGTTTAACCGGGACACAGCATGAAGCTTTCTTT. This translates into CASSLTGTQHEAFF.

This clonotype has only a few counts. The genes are TRBV7-9 and TRBJ2-2; the match to TRBD1 covers 7 bases. The CDR3 spans 15 residues. Per germline, CDR1 SEHNR and CDR2 FQNEAQ (reference sequence). The V gene end was trimmed by 4 bases and the J gene end by 8 bases; junction bases not matched to a gene: 10. CDR3 in DNA: TGTGCCAGCAGCTCTCCGACAGGGTCGGTGGGGGAGCTGTTTTTT. Translating gives CASSSPTGSVGELFF.

This clonotype was picked up a small number of times. CDR3 in amino acids: CASSLQDPKQTQYF. CDR3 DNA: TGCGCCAGCAGCTTGCAGGATCCTAAACAGACCCAGTACTTC. The chain has TRBV5-1 and TRBJ2-5; D uncertain. Trimming removed 1 base from V and 6 bases from J, with 13 bases in between. The CDR3 is 14 amino acids. Germline V gene sequence: CDR1 SGHRS, CDR2 YFSETQ.

This clonotype came up a few times. This chain links TRBV6-6 with TRBJ2-1, with D possibly matching TRBD2 (6 bases). Trimming removed 5 bases from V and 9 bases from J, with 8 bases in between. CDR1 and CDR2 (germline): MNHNY, SVGAGI (reference sequence). This CDR3 has 11 amino acids. The CDR3 loop reads CASSAGSEQFF. In DNA, the CDR3 is TGTGCCAGCAGTGCGGGATCTGAGCAGTTCTTC.

The V gene is TRBV11-2, the J gene TRBJ2-3; D is uncertain. CDR1 is SGHAT and CDR2 is FQNNGV in the germline V gene. The CDR3 is made up of 15 amino acids. V was trimmed by 1 base and J by 2 bases, leaving 10 bases between them. In DNA, the CDR3 is TGTGCCAGCAGCTTAGGGCAGATCCCCACAGATACGCAGTATTTT. It translates to CASSLGQIPTDTQYF.

A few counts support this clonotype. The rearrangement links TRBV20-1 to TRBJ2-3; D call uncertain. CDR1 and CDR2 from the germline V gene are DFQATT and SNEGSKA (reference sequence). The CDR3 is 12 residues long. Between the trimmed V and J ends, which lost 6 bases and 6 bases, there was a span of 13 bases. DNA for the CDR3: TGCAGTGCCCGACCGGTGGCGGATACGCAGTATTTT. It specifies CSARPVADTQYF.

At least ten counts were recorded for this clonotype. The CDR3 bases are TGTGCCAGCAGCGCTTTCGGGGGCAATCAGCCCCAGCATTTT. This gives the protein CASSAFGGNQPQHF. The gene calls are TRBV9 and TRBJ1-5; D is unresolved. CDR3 length: 14 amino acids. The germline V gene encodes CDR1 SGDLS and CDR2 YYNGEE. V was pared by 3 bases and J by 2 bases, with 9 bases between.

Concerning this clonotype itself: A much larger clonotype is one base distant, so this may be a read error. The V call is TRBV6-6, the J call TRBJ1-1, with a possible D match to TRBD1 (6 bases). The CDR3 is 15 amino acids. The V end lost 6 bases, the J end lost 3 bases, and 17 bases lay between the germline ends. The germline CDR1 and CDR2 sequences are MNHNY and SVGAGI (reference sequence). In DNA, the CDR3 is TGTGCCAGCAGCAAAGGCCAGGGGTGGCACACTGAAGCTTTCTTT. This codes for CASSKGQGWHTEAFF.

The rearrangement joins TRBV6-5 to TRBJ1-2; maybe TRBD1 (5 bases). This CDR3 contains 15 residues. Between the trimmed V and J ends, which lost 1 base and 3 bases, there was a span of 12 bases. From germline, CDR1 is MNHEY and CDR2 SVGAGI. CDR3 loop: CASSYLRTGHYGYTF. CDR3 bases: TGTGCCAGCAGTTACTTAAGAACAGGACACTATGGCTACACCTTC.

The chain is built from TRBV4-3 and TRBJ2-1; TRBD1 matches at 7 bases. Germline CDR1 reads LGHNA; CDR2 reads YSLEER. This CDR3 is built from 15 residues. V was clipped by 4 bases and J by 3 bases; unmatched bases: 6. CDR3 bases: TGCGCCAGCAGCCTACAGGGGTTTAACTACAATGAGCAGTTCTTC. Encoded protein: CASSLQGFNYNEQFF.

The chain couples TRBV3-1 to TRBJ2-1; no firm D call. This CDR3 region has 14 residues. With 0 bases removed from V and 9 bases from J, the gap between germline ends came to 12 bases. CDR1 is LGHDT and CDR2 is YNNKEL in the germline V gene (reference sequence). This CDR3 reads CASSQDSLDGEQFF. DNA of the CDR3: TGTGCCAGCAGCCAAGATTCCCTAGATGGTGAGCAGTTCTTC.

The sample holds a few counts of this clonotype. This rearrangement joins TRBV14 to TRBJ2-1; no clear D. The V and J ends lost 1 base and 12 bases respectively, with 7 bases between them. CDR1 and CDR2 from the germline V gene are SGHDN and FVKESK. The CDR3 totals 11 residues. CDR3 loop: CASSQGIGQFF. In DNA, the CDR3 is TGTGCCAGCAGCCAAGGGATAGGGCAGTTCTTC.

At least ten counts were recorded for this clonotype. The chain carries TRBV29-1 and TRBJ1-1; the D is unclear. The CDR3 consists of 10 residues. Germline V gene sequence: CDR1 SQVTM, CDR2 ANQGSEA. Between the trimmed V and J ends, which lost 7 bases and 1 base, there was a span of 4 bases. The CDR3 region is CSGKNTEAFF. CDR3 DNA sequence: TGCAGCGGCAAGAACACTGAAGCTTTCTTT.

About this clonotype itself: The CDR3 does not end in the conserved phenylalanine or tryptophan, so this is likely a read error. The chain uses TRBV29-1 and TRBJ1-1; D may be TRBD1 (5 bases). Germline V gene data show CDR1 as SQVTM and CDR2 as ANQGSEA. Trimming cost V 3 bases and J 4 bases, with 18 bases left between them. This CDR3 region has 15 residues. The CDR3 nucleotides are TGCAGCGTTGATCCCCGTCCAGGGTATGGCACTGAAGCTTTCCTT. Translating gives CSVDPRPGYGTEAFL.

The CDR3 coding sequence is TGTGCCAGCAGTGAAGCGCGGGGGTCGGTCAATGAGCAGTTCTTC. Protein: CASSEARGSVNEQFF. The gene calls are TRBV2 and TRBJ2-1, with 7 bases fitting TRBD2. CDR3 length: 15 residues. The V gene end was trimmed by 0 bases and the J gene end by 6 bases; junction bases not matched to a gene: 5. Germline V gives CDR1 SNHLY, CDR2 FYNNEI.

DNA for the CDR3: TGTGCCAGCAGTCCTCAGGAGGACTATGGCTACACCTTC. Residues: CASSPQEDYGYTF. V is TRBV6-1 and J is TRBJ1-2; unclear D gene. With 5 bases removed from V and 3 bases from J, the gap between germline ends came to 10 bases. The CDR3 has 13 residues. Per the germline V gene, CDR1 is MNHNS and CDR2 is SASEGT.

In this sample, this clonotype turned up many times. The CDR3 protein is CASSQWGSGNTIYF. CDR3 sequence (DNA): TGTGCCAGCAGCCAATGGGGGTCTGGAAACACCATATATTTT. V is TRBV4-2 and J is TRBJ1-3, with D maybe TRBD1 (5 bases). The length of the CDR3 is 14 residues. Trimming took off 2 bases at V and 1 base at J, with 6 bases between the two ends. Germline values: CDR1 LGHNA, CDR2 YNFKEQ.

This clonotype has a count of ten or more. The chain couples TRBV20-1 to TRBJ2-7, with D unresolved. CDR3 size: 11 residues. Trimming removed 7 bases from V and 6 bases from J, with 13 bases in between. Germline CDR1 reads DFQATT; CDR2 reads SNEGSKA (reference sequence). CDR3: CSVRSFFEQYF. CDR3 DNA sequence: TGCAGTGTGAGGAGCTTCTTCGAGCAGTACTTC.

Details on this clonotype: One junction end disagrees with the germline gene, perhaps due to a read error. The chain couples TRBV4-2 to TRBJ2-3; D remains ambiguous. This CDR3 spans 17 amino acids. Germline CDR1 and CDR2: LGHNA and YNFKEQ. For the CDR3, the DNA is TGCGCCAGCAGCCAGGAGATCCTGACACCTAGCACAGATACGCAGTATTTT. Translation gives CASSQEILTPSTDTQYF.

The chain couples TRBV10-2 to TRBJ2-3; TRBD2 matches 9 bases. This CDR3 spans 14 amino acids. Germline V CDR1 and CDR2: WSHSY, SAAADI. Trimming at V came to 7 bases and at J to 3 bases, leaving 5 bases not matched to a gene. The CDR3 DNA reads TGCGCCAGCAAGAAGCGGGGGGAAACAGATACGCAGTATTTT. This gives the protein CASKKRGETDTQYF.

V gene TRBV7-9 combines with J gene TRBJ1-2, with D unclear. Germline lookup yields CDR1 SEHNR and CDR2 FQNEAQ (reference sequence). V dropped 2 bases and J dropped 10 bases, with 8 bases sitting between them. The CDR3 sequence is 11 residues long. The CDR3 sequence is CASSLNQNYTF. Here the CDR3 DNA reads TGTGCCAGCAGCTTAAACCAGAACTACACCTTC.

Turning to this clonotype: One junction end does not reproduce the germline sequence, and a read error may be involved. The V call is TRBV12-3 or TRBV12-4, the J call TRBJ1-4; D possibly corresponds to TRBD1 (5 bases). The CDR3 is made up of 15 amino acids. CDR3 loop: CASSAGDGRNENLFF. As DNA, the CDR3 is TGTGCCAGCAGTGCGGGGGACGGGAGGAATGAAAACCTGTTTTTT.

The chain combines TRBV29-1 with TRBJ1-1, with unresolved D. The germline CDR1 and CDR2 sequences are SQVTM and ANQGSEA. V lost 4 bases to trimming and J lost 0 bases, with 9 bases between them. This CDR3 contains 13 residues. The CDR3 here is CSVVSRMNTEAFF. For the CDR3, the DNA is TGCAGCGTTGTCAGCCGGATGAACACTGAAGCTTTCTTT.